The clone carrying this TCR beta chain was observed a handful of times. What it binds is not known. Libraries for TCRalpha and TCRbeta carried sample barcodes and unique molecular identifiers via 5'RACE. TCRdb fed the 5' RACE reads into MiXCR, producing one record per CDR3 protein. The table lists about 410,000 distinct CDR3 sequences, roughly 18% of them singletons, with roughly a fifth in the top ten. This CDR3 is 16 amino acids long. Germline V CDR1 and CDR2: SGHRS, YFSETQ. The V end was cut by 1 base, the J end by 8 bases, with 21 bases between. This specimen comes from a study of T-cell memory formation after mild COVID-19. Study information: Largely, TCR clusters stayed within a single donor.

Study conclusions and caveats: The SARS-CoV-2 specificity of second-wave clones reaching peak at day 37 remained unverified.

This chain connects TRBV5-1 to TRBJ1-1; tentative D call: TRBD1 (5 bases). The sample consisted of PBMCs or a T cell subset sorted from them (not recorded which). The source is a man aged 18-30 years who had mild COVID-19 (a few samples of this study predate the infection). Cell type and time point are not known. DNA of the CDR3: TGCGCCAGCAGCTTGTCCCCAGCCGGGACGGGTGACGAAGCTTTCTTT. Translation: CASSLSPAGTGDEAFF.